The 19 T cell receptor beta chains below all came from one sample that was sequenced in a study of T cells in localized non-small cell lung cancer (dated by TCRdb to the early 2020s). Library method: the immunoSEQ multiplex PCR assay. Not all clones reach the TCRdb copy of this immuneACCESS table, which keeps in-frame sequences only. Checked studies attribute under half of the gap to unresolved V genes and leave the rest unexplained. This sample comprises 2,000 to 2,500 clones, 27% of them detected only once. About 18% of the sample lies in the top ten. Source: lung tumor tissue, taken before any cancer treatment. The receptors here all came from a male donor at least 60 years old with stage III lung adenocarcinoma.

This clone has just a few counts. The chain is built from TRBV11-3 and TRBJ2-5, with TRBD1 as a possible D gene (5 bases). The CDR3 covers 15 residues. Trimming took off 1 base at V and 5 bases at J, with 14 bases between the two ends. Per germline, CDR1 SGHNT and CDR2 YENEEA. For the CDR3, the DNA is TGTGCCAGCAGCTTAGGGTCAGGGTTTGGCGAGACCCAGTACTTC. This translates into CASSLGSGFGETQYF.

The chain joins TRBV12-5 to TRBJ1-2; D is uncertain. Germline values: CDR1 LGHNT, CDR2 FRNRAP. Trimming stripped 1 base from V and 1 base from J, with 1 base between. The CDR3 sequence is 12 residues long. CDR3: CASGLGNYGYTF. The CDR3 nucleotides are TGTGCTAGTGGTTTGGGTAACTATGGCTACACCTTC.

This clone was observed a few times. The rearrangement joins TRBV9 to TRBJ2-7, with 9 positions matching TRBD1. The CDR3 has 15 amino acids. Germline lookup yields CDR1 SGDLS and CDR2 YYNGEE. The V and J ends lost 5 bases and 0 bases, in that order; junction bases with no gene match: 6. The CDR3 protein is CASSPDRGISYEQYF. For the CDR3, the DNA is TGTGCCAGCAGTCCCGACAGGGGGATCTCCTACGAGCAGTACTTC.

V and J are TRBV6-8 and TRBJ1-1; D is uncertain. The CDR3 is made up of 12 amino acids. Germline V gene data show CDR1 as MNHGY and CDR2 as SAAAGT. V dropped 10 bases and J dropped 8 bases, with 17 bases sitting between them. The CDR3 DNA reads TGTGCCATCAGCCCCGACCCCAGCGAAGCTTTCTTT. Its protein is CAISPDPSEAFF.

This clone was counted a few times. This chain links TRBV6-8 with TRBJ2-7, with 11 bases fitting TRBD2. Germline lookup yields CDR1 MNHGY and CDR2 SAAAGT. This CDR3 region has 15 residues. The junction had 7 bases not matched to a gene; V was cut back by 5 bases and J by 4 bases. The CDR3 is CASSDAGTSGYEQYF. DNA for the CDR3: TGTGCCAGCAGTGACGCCGGGACTAGCGGTTACGAGCAGTACTTC.

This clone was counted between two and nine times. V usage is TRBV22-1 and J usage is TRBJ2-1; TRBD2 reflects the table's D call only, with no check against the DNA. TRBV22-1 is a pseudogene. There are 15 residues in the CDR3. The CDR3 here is CASSDLAGGYNEQFF. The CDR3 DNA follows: TGTGCCAGCAGTGATCTAGCGGGGGGCTACAATGAGCAGTTCTTC.

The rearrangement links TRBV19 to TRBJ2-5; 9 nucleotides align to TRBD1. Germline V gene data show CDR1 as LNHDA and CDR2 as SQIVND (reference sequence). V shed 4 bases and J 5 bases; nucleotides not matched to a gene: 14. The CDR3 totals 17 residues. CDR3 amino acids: CASSTLWQTGGRETQYF. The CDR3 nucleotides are TGTGCCAGTAGTACACTCTGGCAGACAGGGGGTCGGGAGACCCAGTACTTC.

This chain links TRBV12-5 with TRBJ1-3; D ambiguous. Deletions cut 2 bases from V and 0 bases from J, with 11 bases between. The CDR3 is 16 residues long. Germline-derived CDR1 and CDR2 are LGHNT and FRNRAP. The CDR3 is CASGLQVSSSGNTIYF. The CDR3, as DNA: TGTGCTAGTGGTTTGCAGGTCTCGAGCTCTGGAAACACCATATATTTT.

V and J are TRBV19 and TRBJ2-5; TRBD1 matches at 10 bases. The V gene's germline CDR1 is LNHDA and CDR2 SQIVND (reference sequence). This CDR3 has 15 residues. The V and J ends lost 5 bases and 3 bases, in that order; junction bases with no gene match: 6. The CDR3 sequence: CASSRLGTGEETQYF. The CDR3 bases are TGTGCCAGTAGTCGCTTGGGGACAGGGGAAGAGACCCAGTACTTC. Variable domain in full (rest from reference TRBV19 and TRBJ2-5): DGGITQSPKYLFRKEGQNVTLSCEQNLNHDAMYWYRQDPGQGLRLIYYSQIVNDFQKGDIAEGYSVSREKKESFPLTVTSAQKNPTAFYLCASSRLGTGEETQYFGPGTRLLVL.

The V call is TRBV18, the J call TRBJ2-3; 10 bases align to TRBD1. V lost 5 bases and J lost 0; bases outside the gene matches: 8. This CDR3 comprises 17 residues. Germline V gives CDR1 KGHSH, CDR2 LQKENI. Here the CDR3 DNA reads TGTGCCAGCTCAACCGGGACAGGGGTACTGAGCACAGATACGCAGTATTTT. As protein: CASSTGTGVLSTDTQYF.

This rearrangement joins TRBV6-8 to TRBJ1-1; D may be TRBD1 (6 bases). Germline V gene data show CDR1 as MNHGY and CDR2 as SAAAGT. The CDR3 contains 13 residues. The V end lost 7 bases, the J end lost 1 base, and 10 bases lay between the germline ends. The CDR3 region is CASNDRSNTEAFF. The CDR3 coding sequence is TGTGCCAGCAACGACAGGTCGAACACTGAAGCTTTCTTT.

CDR3 amino acids: CASSLTGGSYSGNTIYF. The CDR3 coding sequence is TGTGCCAGCAGCTTAACGGGGGGCTCATACTCTGGAAACACCATATATTTT. The chain couples TRBV11-3 to TRBJ1-3; D perhaps matches TRBD1 (6 bases). This CDR3 contains 17 residues. Between the trimmed V and J ends, which lost 2 bases and 0 bases, there was a span of 14 bases. Germline CDR1 is SGHNT and CDR2 is YENEEA.

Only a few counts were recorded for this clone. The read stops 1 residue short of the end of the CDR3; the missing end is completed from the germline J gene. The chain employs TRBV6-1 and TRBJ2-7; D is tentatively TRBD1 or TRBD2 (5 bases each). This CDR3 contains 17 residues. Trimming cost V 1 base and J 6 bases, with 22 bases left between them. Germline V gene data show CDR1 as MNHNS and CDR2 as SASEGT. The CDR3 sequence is CASSEGWGGREMSEQYF. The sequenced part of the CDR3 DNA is TGTGCCAGCAGTGAAGGGTGGGGCGGCAGGGAGATGTCCGAGCAGTAC.

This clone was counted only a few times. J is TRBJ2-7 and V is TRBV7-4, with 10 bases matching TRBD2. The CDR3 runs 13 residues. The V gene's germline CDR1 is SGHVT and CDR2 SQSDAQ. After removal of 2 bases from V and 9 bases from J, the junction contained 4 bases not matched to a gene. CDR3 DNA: TGTGCCAGCAGCTTAAGCCCTAGCGGGAGGCAGTACTTC. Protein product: CASSLSPSGRQYF.

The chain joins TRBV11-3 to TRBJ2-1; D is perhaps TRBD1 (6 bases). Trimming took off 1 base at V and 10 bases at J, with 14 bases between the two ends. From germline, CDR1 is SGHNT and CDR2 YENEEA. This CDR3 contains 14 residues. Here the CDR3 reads CASSLVGGQAEQFF. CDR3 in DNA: TGTGCCAGCAGCTTAGTTGGGGGACAAGCCGAGCAGTTCTTC.

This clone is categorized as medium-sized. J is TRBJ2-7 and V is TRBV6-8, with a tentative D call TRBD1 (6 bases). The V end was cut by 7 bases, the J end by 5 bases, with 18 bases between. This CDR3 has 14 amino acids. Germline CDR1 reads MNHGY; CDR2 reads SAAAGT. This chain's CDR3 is CASIRGQSLNEQYF. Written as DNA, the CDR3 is TGTGCCAGCATACGGGGACAATCCTTGAACGAGCAGTACTTC.

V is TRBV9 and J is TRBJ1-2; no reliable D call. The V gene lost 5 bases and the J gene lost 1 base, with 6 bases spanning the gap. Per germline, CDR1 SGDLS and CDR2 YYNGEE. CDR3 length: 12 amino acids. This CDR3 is CASSLDNYGYTF. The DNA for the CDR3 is TGTGCCAGCAGTTTAGATAACTATGGCTACACCTTC.

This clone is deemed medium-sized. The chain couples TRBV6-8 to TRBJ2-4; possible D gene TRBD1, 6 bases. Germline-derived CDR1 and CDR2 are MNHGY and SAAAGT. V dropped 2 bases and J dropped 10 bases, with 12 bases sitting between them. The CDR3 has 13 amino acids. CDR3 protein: CASSYDRRGIQYF. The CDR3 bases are TGTGCCAGCAGTTACGACAGGCGAGGGATTCAGTACTTC.

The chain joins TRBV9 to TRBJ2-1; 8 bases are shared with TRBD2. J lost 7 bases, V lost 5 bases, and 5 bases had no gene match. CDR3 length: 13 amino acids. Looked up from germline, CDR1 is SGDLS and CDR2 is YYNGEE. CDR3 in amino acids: CASRAGGRNEQFF. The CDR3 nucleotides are TGTGCCAGCAGGGCGGGGGGAAGAAATGAGCAGTTCTTC.